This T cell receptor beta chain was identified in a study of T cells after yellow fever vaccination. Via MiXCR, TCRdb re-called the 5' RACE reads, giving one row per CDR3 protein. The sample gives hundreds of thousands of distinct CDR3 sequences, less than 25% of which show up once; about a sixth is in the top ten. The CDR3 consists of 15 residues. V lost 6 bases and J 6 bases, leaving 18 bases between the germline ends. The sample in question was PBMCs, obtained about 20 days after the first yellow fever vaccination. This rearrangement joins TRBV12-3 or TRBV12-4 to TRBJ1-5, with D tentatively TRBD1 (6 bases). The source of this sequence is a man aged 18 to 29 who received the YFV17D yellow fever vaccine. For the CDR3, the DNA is TGTGCCAGCAGGGGGGGGCCGGGAGGGGGTCAGCCCCAGCATTTT. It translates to CASRGGPGGGQPQHF.